These T cell receptor beta chains were read from a single sample in a study of shared clonotypes between healthy human individuals. Clones were read by immunoSEQ multiplex PCR, and TCRdb kept only the in-frame ones, dropping some. The data contain hundreds of thousands of clones, 72% of them singletons. Sequenced: memory CD4+ T cells sorted from blood. All receptors come from a woman in her twenties or thirties in good health. Each CDR3 is given with its conserved first and last residue. Fields, in order: V gene, D gene, clone size, J gene, CDR3 DNA, CDR3 protein. The D gene is left open where the match is weak. Only part of the rows carry a size: once, few, many, or a class if the clone is expanded.

TRBV19	.	.	TRBJ1-3	TGTGCCACAGCTCCCACAGGGTGGGGCACCATATATTTT	CATAPTGWGTIYF
TRBV6-1	.	many	TRBJ1-5	TGTGCCAGCGGACACGATCAGCCCCAGCATTTT	CASGHDQPQHF
TRBV20-1	.	few	TRBJ2-1	TGCAGTGCCAGCTATAGGGATGAGCAGTTCTTC	CSASYRDEQFF
TRBV7-3	TRBD2	.	TRBJ2-2	TGTGCCAGCAGCTTAATGGGCGGGAGAAACACCGGGGAGCTGTTTTTT	CASSLMGGRNTGELFF
TRBV13	.	few	TRBJ2-3	TGTGCCAGCAACAGGGGGCGGGTAGCGGGATACACAGATACGCAGTATTTT	CASNRGRVAGYTDTQYF
TRBV5-4	TRBD2	.	TRBJ2-5	TGTGCCAGCAGCCCGGGGGGGAAAGAGACCCAGTACTTC	CASSPGGKETQYF
TRBV6-1	.	.	TRBJ2-1	TGTGCCAGCAGAGACCGGCACAATGAGCAGTTCTTC	CASRDRHNEQFF
TRBV30	TRBD2	once	TRBJ2-7	TGTGCCTGGAGCGAACCTTCCCATAGCGGGACTATGGGTGAGCAGTACTTC	CAWSEPSHSGTMGEQYF
TRBV11-3	TRBD2	.	TRBJ2-1	TGTGCCAGCAGCTTAGGGTCTAGCGGGTTCAATGAGCAGTTCTTC	CASSLGSSGFNEQFF
TRBV11-3	.	.	TRBJ2-5	TGTGCCAGCAGCTTAGACAGTCAAGAGACCCAGTACTTC	CASSLDSQETQYF
TRBV18	.	.	TRBJ1-4	TGTGCCAGCTCGCCTCGGGATGCCGAAAAACTGTTTTTT	CASSPRDAEKLFF
TRBV7-2	.	.	TRBJ2-2	TGTGCCAGCAGCTTACAGGGAGCGAACACCGGGGAGCTGTTTTTT	CASSLQGANTGELFF
TRBV28	.	.	TRBJ2-1	TGTGCCAGCAGTTTGGCATTATCGTACAATGAGCAGTTCTTC	CASSLALSYNEQFF
TRBV5-4	TRBD1	.	TRBJ1-2	TGTGCCAGCAGCTGGGGACAGGGAGGGACCTTCGGTTATGGCTACACCTTC	CASSWGQGGTFGYGYTF
TRBV5-6	.	.	TRBJ2-7	TGTGCCAGCAGCTTTGACTCGAGGAGTTACGAGCAGTACTTC	CASSFDSRSYEQYF
TRBV30	.	.	TRBJ2-5	TGTGCCTGGAGTGCCCTCATGGGGGAGACCCAGTACTTC	CAWSALMGETQYF
TRBV5-5	.	.	TRBJ1-2	TGTGCCAGCAGCTTGGCAGTTAACTATGGCTACACCTTC	CASSLAVNYGYTF
TRBV18	.	.	TRBJ1-2	TGTGCCAGCTCACGGGCGGAAGTTAACTATGGCTACACCTTC	CASSRAEVNYGYTF
TRBV5-4	.	.	TRBJ2-3	TGTGCCAGCAGCTTTTTAGGGACAGATACGCAGTATTTT	CASSFLGTDTQYF
TRBV19	TRBD1	.	TRBJ1-5	TGTGCCAGTAGTATAACGGGGGGACAGAGTCAGCCCCAGCATTTT	CASSITGGQSQPQHF
TRBV18	TRBD1	.	TRBJ1-1	TGTGCCAGCTCACCAAATGGACTCGGACAGGGGAACACTGAAGCTTTCTTT	CASSPNGLGQGNTEAFF
TRBV27	.	.	TRBJ2-3	TGTGCCAGCAGTTTCATCCTGCGTCACACAGATACGCAGTATTTT	CASSFILRHTDTQYF
TRBV6-6	.	.	TRBJ2-5	TGTGCCAGCAGTTATGCGGGACAAGAGACCCAGTACTTC	CASSYAGQETQYF
TRBV4-1	.	.	TRBJ2-3	TGCGCCAGCAGCCAAGGTGGGGGAGTGGTAACAGATACGCAGTATTTT	CASSQGGGVVTDTQYF
TRBV18	.	.	TRBJ2-7	TGTGCCAGCTCAAGCTCAGGTTTCGAGCAGTACTTC	CASSSSGFEQYF
TRBV2	.	.	TRBJ2-5	TGTGCCAGCAGTGGTTTTGGTGAGACCCAGTACTTC	CASSGFGETQYF
TRBV18	.	.	TRBJ2-7	TGTGCCAGCTCCCAGTCCGGCACTCACGAGCAGTACTTC	CASSQSGTHEQYF
TRBV7-6	.	.	TRBJ2-1	TGTGCCAGCAGCTCCTCCGGGTCCCTCGTTTACAATGAGCAGTTCTTC	CASSSSGSLVYNEQFF
TRBV19	TRBD2	.	TRBJ2-3	TGTGCCAGTACCCCGCGGGGGGGGAGCGGCACAGATACGCAGTATTTT	CASTPRGGSGTDTQYF
TRBV11-2	.	.	TRBJ2-7	TGTGCCAGCAGCCGCCTCTCCCGGGGAACCTCCTACGAGCAGTACTTC	CASSRLSRGTSYEQYF
TRBV19	.	.	TRBJ2-1	TGTGCCAGTAGTATAGCGGGGCTAGCCTCCGGTGAGCAGTTCTTC	CASSIAGLASGEQFF
TRBV19	.	.	TRBJ1-1	TGTGCCAGTAGTAGGACGGTGAACACTGAAGCTTTCTTT	CASSRTVNTEAFF
TRBV10-3	.	.	TRBJ1-5	TGTGCCATCAGCGGGACGCAGGATAAGCCCCAGCATTTT	CAISGTQDKPQHF
TRBV5-1	.	.	TRBJ2-7	TGCGCCAGCAGAGTGCGGAGGGACAGCTCCTACGAGCAGTACTTC	CASRVRRDSSYEQYF
TRBV27	.	.	TRBJ2-7	TGTGCCAGCAGTTCCGTAAGATCAAACTCCTACGAGCAGTACTTC	CASSSVRSNSYEQYF
TRBV29-1	.	few	TRBJ2-5	TGCAGCGCACAGGGTTTAGGGGAGACCCAGTACTTC	CSAQGLGETQYF
TRBV28	.	once	TRBJ2-1	TGTGCCAGCGCGGGTCAAAACTTGAATGAGCAGTTCTTC	CASAGQNLNEQFF
TRBV10-3	TRBD1	many	TRBJ1-1	TGTGCCATCAGTGGGGCCGGGACAGATTACTACACTGAAGCTTTCTTT	CAISGAGTDYYTEAFF
TRBV7-2	TRBD1	once	TRBJ1-5	TGTGCCAGCAGCTATGGACAGGCACAGCCCCAGCATTTT	CASSYGQAQPQHF
TRBV25-1	.	.	TRBJ2-5	TGTGCCAGCAGTCCCCTTTTTGGCAGACAAGAGACCCAGTACTTC	CASSPLFGRQETQYF
TRBV11-2	TRBD2	few	TRBJ2-7	TGTGCCAGCAGCTTAGAGGCTAGCGGTACCTACGAGCAGTACTTC	CASSLEASGTYEQYF
TRBV9	.	.	TRBJ1-1	TGTGCCAGCAGCGAAGAGTTAGGCGCCGCCACTGAAGCTTTCTTT	CASSEELGAATEAFF
TRBV27	.	.	TRBJ2-7	TGTGCCAGCAGCCTAGGGCAGGGAGTTTGGTCCTACGAGCAGTACTTC	CASSLGQGVWSYEQYF
TRBV5-4	.	few	TRBJ1-1	TGTGCCAGCAGCGGACCGGTCGGCACTGAAGCTTTCTTT	CASSGPVGTEAFF
TRBV7-8	TRBD2	.	TRBJ2-1	TGTGCCAGCAGCGGAATAGCGGGAGTTTACTTGAATGAGCAGTTCTTC	CASSGIAGVYLNEQFF
TRBV7-9	.	.	TRBJ2-5	TGTGCCAGCAGCTTAAACGGCATCCAAGAGACCCAGTACTTC	CASSLNGIQETQYF